Listed here is a single T cell receptor beta chain. Its matching antigen is unknown. RNA served as the template for amplifying TCR beta CDR3 regions. In the first round, RT-PCR was carried out with HTBI primers, and a multiplex PCR formed the second round. TCRdb itself ran the multiplex PCR reads through MiXCR, one entry per CDR3 protein. The sample has some 520,000 distinct CDR3 sequences; under 15% are singletons. The data stem from a study of Graves' ophthalmopathy and Graves' hyperthyroidism. Findings and caveats of the study: Sensitivity reached 70.59% and specificity about 72% when the model predicted ophthalmopathy progression.

Enrollment excluded any patients with other autoimmune diseases, uncontrolled infections, pregnancy or lactation. V dropped 2 bases and J dropped 1 base, with 8 bases sitting between them. CDR3 length: 14 residues. The chain is built from TRBV12-3 or TRBV12-4 and TRBJ1-1; unclear D gene. The source is a woman aged 25 to 45 with Graves' ophthalmopathy. The material sequenced was blood. CDR3 sequence: CASSLIWKNTEAFF. The DNA for the CDR3 is TGTGCCAGCAGTTTAATTTGGAAGAACACTGAAGCTTTCTTT.